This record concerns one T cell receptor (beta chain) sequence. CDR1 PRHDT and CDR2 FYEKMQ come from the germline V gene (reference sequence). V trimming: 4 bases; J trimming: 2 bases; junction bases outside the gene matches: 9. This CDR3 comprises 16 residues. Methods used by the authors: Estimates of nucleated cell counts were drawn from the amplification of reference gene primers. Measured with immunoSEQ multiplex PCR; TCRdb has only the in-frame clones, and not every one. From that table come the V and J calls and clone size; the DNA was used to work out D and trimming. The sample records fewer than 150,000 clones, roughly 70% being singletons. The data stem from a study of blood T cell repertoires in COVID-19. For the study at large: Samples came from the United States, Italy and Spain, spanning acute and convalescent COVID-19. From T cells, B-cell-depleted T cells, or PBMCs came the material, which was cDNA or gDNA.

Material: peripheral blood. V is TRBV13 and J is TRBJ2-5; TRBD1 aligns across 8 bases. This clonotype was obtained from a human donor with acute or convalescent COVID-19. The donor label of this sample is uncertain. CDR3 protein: CASSWLADREQETQYF. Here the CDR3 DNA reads TGTGCCAGCAGCTGGCTTGCGGACAGGGAACAAGAGACCCAGTACTTC.